This T cell receptor beta chain came from a study of cytomegalovirus exposure and HLA in healthy donors. V gave up 2 bases and J gave up 3 bases, with 8 bases separating them. CDR3 size: 14 residues. Germline CDR1 SGHAT, CDR2 FQNNGV. PCR involved 60 Vbeta and 13 Jbeta primers. Only in-frame clones appear in the TCRdb table, and some are missing; sequencing was by immunoSEQ multiplex PCR. The repertoire holds hundreds of thousands of clones, with more than 85% as singletons. Sample: PBMCs. This receptor was taken from a woman under 30 in good health and CMV-seronegative. The chain carries TRBV11-2 and TRBJ2-4, with D perhaps matching TRBD2 (5 bases). This CDR3 is CASSLNGNKNIQYF. The CDR3 DNA is TGTGCCAGCAGCTTAAACGGGAACAAAAACATTCAGTACTTC.